The entry below describes one T cell receptor beta chain. Its specificity is not known. Viral peptide pools were used in the ViraFEST assay to expand antigen-specific CD4+ T cells, and sequencing came afterward. With nine to eleven days of culture completed, CD4+ T cells were isolated. Each participant was administered two doses of either the BNT162b2 or the mRNA-1273 vaccine. V lost 4 bases and J lost 4, with 11 bases in between. The CDR3 extends over 13 amino acids. Germline V lookup: CDR1 SQVTM, CDR2 ANQGSEA. These data belong to a study of vaccination effects on CD4 cells after COVID-19. This table comes from immunoSEQ multiplex PCR, and its TCRdb copy is limited to in-frame clones, with some not included. The profile shows roughly 71,000 clones, 70% to 90% of them singletons.

The receptor was derived from a human donor who received a COVID-19 vaccine. This specimen was CD4+ T cells from PBMCs cultured with HCoV-229E spike peptides, taken after COVID-19 vaccination. This chain links TRBV29-1 with TRBJ1-3; D call uncertain. For the CDR3, the DNA is TGCAGCGTTGGGTCCAGCTTGGGAAACACCATATATTTT. It translates to CSVGSSLGNTIYF.